This TCR beta chain was sequenced in a study of glioma-infiltrating T cells. This clonotype was counted many times. The CDR3 runs to 17 residues. The V gene lost 4 bases and the J gene lost 2 bases, with 19 bases spanning the gap. The germline V gene encodes CDR1 SGHTA and CDR2 FQGNSA. Amplification of TCR alpha and beta CDR3 regions from RNA used iRepertoire nested multiplex PCR. TCRdb re-called the multiplex PCR reads through MiXCR, storing one row per CDR3 protein. This sample yields under 130,000 distinct CDR3 sequences, of which under 30% are seen a single time; about 40% belongs to the top ten. Material: glioma tissue, nonneoplastic brain tissue, or PBMCs (not recorded which). The receptor comes from a human donor with low-grade glioma or glioblastoma, undergoing nonglioma brain surgery, or in good health (not recorded which). The V and J genes are TRBV7-2 and TRBJ2-3; D assignment may be TRBD1 or TRBD2 (6 bases each). CDR3 sequence (DNA): TGTGCCAGCAGCTCGTACGGGGGCCTTATGCCCACAGATACGCAGTATTTT. Amino acid sequence: CASSSYGGLMPTDTQYF.